These 13 T cell receptor beta chains were all obtained from the same sample, sequenced in a study of blood T cell repertoires in COVID-19. Assay used: immunoSEQ multiplex PCR; TCRdb lists only in-frame clones, some missing. Of just under 350,000 clones listed, 85% to 90% are singletons. The material sequenced was peripheral blood. The receptor source for this set is a woman in her seventies with COVID-19, enrolled during active disease.

The chain links TRBV1 to TRBJ2-4; the table gives TRBD1 as D, unverified against the DNA. TRBV1 is a documented pseudogene. CDR3 length: 17 residues. The CDR3: CTSSQVSRGEAKNIQYF. Here the CDR3 DNA reads TGCACCAGCAGCCAAGTTTCCAGGGGGGAAGCCAAAAACATTCAGTACTTC.

The chain is built from TRBV12-5 and TRBJ2-2, with a weak D call TRBD2 (6 bases). This CDR3 contains 15 residues. Germline assignment: CDR1 LGHNT and CDR2 FRNRAP. The V and J ends lost 4 bases and 6 bases respectively, with 15 bases between them. The CDR3 reads CASGSNLGLAGELFF. The CDR3 nucleotides are TGTGCTAGTGGTTCAAACCTGGGACTCGCCGGGGAGCTGTTTTTT.

The chain combines TRBV12-5 with TRBJ1-1; D remains unclear. Germline V gene sequence: CDR1 LGHNT, CDR2 FRNRAP. V was trimmed by 0 bases and J by 4 bases, leaving 12 bases between them. This CDR3 comprises 15 residues. The CDR3 region is CASGLVVSPGTEAFF. The CDR3 DNA follows: TGTGCTAGTGGTTTGGTGGTAAGTCCGGGCACTGAAGCTTTCTTT.

J is TRBJ1-4 and V is TRBV7-2; D is uncertain. From germline, CDR1 is SGHTA and CDR2 FQGNSA. Trimming took off 4 bases at V and 3 bases at J, with 12 bases between the two ends. The CDR3 sequence is 15 residues long. In DNA, the CDR3 is TGTGCCAGCAGCTATGGAGGTCTGTCTAATGAAAAACTGTTTTTT. The encoded protein is CASSYGGLSNEKLFF.

Only one count was recorded for this clone. This chain joins TRBV29-1 and TRBJ2-3; no clear D gene. The CDR3 spans 11 residues. The V gene's germline CDR1 is SQVTM and CDR2 ANQGSEA. Deletions cut 7 bases from V and 4 bases from J, with 9 bases between. CDR3 sequence: CSARQADTQYF. The CDR3, as DNA: TGCAGCGCCCGGCAGGCAGATACGCAGTATTTT.

The rearrangement joins TRBV10-3 to TRBJ2-3, with TRBD2 as a possible D gene (7 bases). Trimming stripped 0 bases from V and 6 bases from J, with 16 bases between. Germline V gives CDR1 ENHRY, CDR2 SYGVKD. The CDR3 is made up of 16 amino acids. In nucleotides, the CDR3 is TGTGCCATCAGTGAGTCAGGCGGGGGCCCCGCCGATACGCAGTATTTT. Translated, it gives CAISESGGGPADTQYF.

This sequence joins TRBV19 and TRBJ1-1; D may be TRBD1 (5 bases). This CDR3 has 14 residues. CDR1 is LNHDA, CDR2 SQIVND, per germline (reference sequence). The V gene lost 7 bases and the J gene lost 3 bases, with 15 bases spanning the gap. CDR3 nucleotide sequence: TGTGCCAGTAACGAGGACGGGGGGGACACTGAAGCTTTCTTT. It translates to CASNEDGGDTEAFF.

This chain links TRBV11-1 with TRBJ1-1; D call uncertain. The V gene lost 3 bases and the J gene lost 1 base, with 6 bases spanning the gap. CDR1 and CDR2 from the germline V gene are SGHAT and FQDESV (reference sequence). This CDR3 is built from 13 residues. CDR3 nucleotides: TGTGCCAGCAGCTTCCGCGGGAACACTGAAGCTTTCTTT. It encodes CASSFRGNTEAFF.

This sequence joins TRBV11-2 and TRBJ1-3, with 7 bases identical to TRBD1. The germline gives CDR1 SGHAT, CDR2 FQNNGV. The CDR3 is made up of 13 amino acids. The V segment lost 2 bases and the J segment 8 bases; nucleotides outside the gene matches: 3. In nucleotides, the CDR3 is TGTGCCAGCAGCTTACGACAGGGACACACCATATATTTT. Protein product: CASSLRQGHTIYF.

This clone has a handful of counts. Here the CDR3 reads CASRDHQPGGGELFF. For the CDR3, the DNA is TGTGCCAGTAGAGATCACCAACCTGGAGGCGGGGAGCTGTTTTTT. V gene TRBV19 combines with J gene TRBJ2-2, with TRBD2 as a possible D gene (5 bases). The CDR3 extends over 15 amino acids. From germline, CDR1 is LNHDA and CDR2 SQIVND (reference sequence). V dropped 6 bases and J dropped 7 bases, with 18 bases sitting between them.

The genes are TRBV5-1 and TRBJ2-5; D ambiguous. The germline V gene has CDR1 SGHRS and CDR2 YFSETQ. The CDR3 consists of 14 residues. Trimming shortened V by 4 bases and J by 2 bases, and 12 bases separated the two germline ends. CDR3: CASSLFQAQETQYF. The CDR3 DNA follows: TGCGCCAGCAGCCTCTTTCAAGCACAAGAGACCCAGTACTTC. Full variable domain (missing parts from reference TRBV5-1 and TRBJ2-5): KAGVTQTPRYLIKTRGQQVTLSCSPISGHRSVSWYQQTPGQGLQFLFEYFSETQRNKGNFPGRFSGRQFSNSRSEMNVSTLELGDSALYLCASSLFQAQETQYFGPGTRLLVL.

The genes are TRBV15 and TRBJ2-3; weak D call: TRBD1 (5 bases). V shed 0 bases and J shed 8 bases, with 15 bases lying between them. The germline V gene has CDR1 LNHNV and CDR2 YYDKDF (reference sequence). The CDR3 sequence is 15 residues long. CDR3 sequence reads: CATSRDGAASATQYF. The DNA of the CDR3 is TGTGCCACCAGCAGAGATGGGGCTGCCTCAGCTACGCAGTATTTT.

The genes are TRBV5-1 and TRBJ2-2, with TRBD1 matching over 9 bases. The CDR3 runs to 15 residues. The ends lost 3 bases at V and 7 bases at J; junction bases unmatched: 7. CDR1 SGHRS and CDR2 YFSETQ come from the germline V gene. The CDR3 loop is CASSSGQGRVGELFF. CDR3 DNA: TGCGCCAGCAGCTCGGGACAGGGAAGGGTCGGGGAGCTGTTTTTT.